The 32 T cell receptor beta chains given below trace back to one sample, sequenced in a study of T cell changes during pregnancy in multiple sclerosis. TCRdb's copy holds only in-frame clones and misses some; the assay was immunoSEQ multiplex PCR. This table has 38,000 or so clones, roughly 89% appearing once. This specimen consisted of CD4+ T cells from peripheral blood mononuclear cells, obtained in the second trimester of pregnancy. The origin of the receptors is a female donor in good health, enrolled as a control in a pregnancy study.

The chain links TRBV7-9 to TRBJ2-1, with a weak D call TRBD2 (6 bases). The CDR3 has 17 residues. V lost 3 bases, J lost 0 bases, and 15 bases lay in between. The germline CDR1 and CDR2 sequences are SEHNR and FQNEAQ (reference sequence). This CDR3 is CASSFVPGLGSYNEQFF. CDR3 coding DNA: TGTGCCAGCAGCTTCGTGCCGGGACTGGGCTCCTACAATGAGCAGTTCTTC.

The genes are TRBV4-3 and TRBJ1-2; 7 nucleotides agree with TRBD1. The trim removed 1 base at V and 8 bases at J, leaving 10 bases unmatched. Germline loops: CDR1 LGHNA, CDR2 YSLEER. The CDR3 runs 15 residues. As DNA, the CDR3 is TGCGCCAGCAGCCAAGCAACCGGGACAGCCTCGGGCTACACCTTC. It encodes CASSQATGTASGYTF.

The chain links TRBV14 to TRBJ2-1; 7 nucleotides match TRBD2. This CDR3 has 16 amino acids. Germline V gives CDR1 SGHDN, CDR2 FVKESK. V lost 0 bases, J lost 9 bases, and 11 bases stayed unmatched. In DNA form, the CDR3 reads TGTGCCAGCAGCCAAGATCGGGGGGTCGGGTCTGGTGAGCAGTTCTTC. Amino acids: CASSQDRGVGSGEQFF.

The V and J genes are TRBV6-6 and TRBJ2-1; the D gene is possibly TRBD2 (6 bases). This CDR3 region has 14 residues. Germline assignment: CDR1 MNHNY and CDR2 SVGAGI (reference sequence). V was cut by 5 bases and J by 4 bases, with 12 bases left in between. CDR3 DNA: TGTGCCAGCAGTCAACGGGGGTCTTACAATGAGCAGTTCTTC. Translating it yields CASSQRGSYNEQFF.

This clone appeared a single time. The rearrangement links TRBV4-1 to TRBJ1-1; 7 nucleotides match TRBD1. This CDR3 contains 15 residues. The germline V gene has CDR1 MGHRA and CDR2 YSYEKL. The junction had 9 bases not matched to a gene; V was cut back by 4 bases and J by 4 bases. The CDR3 DNA reads as TGCGCCAGCAGCCCCCGACAGGGAGGTTTCACTGAAGCTTTCTTT. Its protein product is CASSPRQGGFTEAFF.

This clone was seen just once. The chain is built from TRBV19 and TRBJ2-6; no firm D call. Trimming stripped 9 bases from V and 4 bases from J, with 19 bases between. Germline CDR1 LNHDA, CDR2 SQIVND (reference sequence). CDR3 length: 16 amino acids. CDR3 residues: CARSSEPLPGANVLTF. CDR3 DNA: TGTGCCAGGAGCTCCGAGCCTTTACCCGGGGCCAACGTCCTGACTTTC.

The genes are TRBV19 and TRBJ1-2; no clear D gene. V was clipped by 5 bases and J by 3 bases, with 13 bases between them. The CDR3 loop spans 14 amino acids. Germline-derived CDR1 and CDR2 are LNHDA and SQIVND (reference sequence). CDR3 sequence: CASSAHGAHYGYTF. In nucleotides, the CDR3 is TGTGCCAGTAGTGCCCATGGAGCACACTATGGCTACACCTTC.

The V gene is TRBV28, the J gene TRBJ1-2; D perhaps matches TRBD1 (6 bases). The CDR3 totals 12 residues. Germline loops: CDR1 MDHEN, CDR2 SYDVKM. With 2 bases removed from V and 6 bases from J, the gap between germline ends came to 7 bases. CDR3 in DNA: TGTGCCAGCAGTTTAGAGGGGGATGGCTACACCTTC. Amino acids: CASSLEGDGYTF.

The chain has TRBV2 and TRBJ1-2; TRBD1 is a possible D gene (5 bases). Germline values: CDR1 SNHLY, CDR2 FYNNEI. CDR3 length equals 14 residues. Trimming shortened V by 6 bases and J by 3 bases, and 14 bases separated the two germline ends. The CDR3 sequence: CASRRDSEYYGYTF. The CDR3, as DNA: TGTGCCAGCAGGCGAGACAGTGAATACTATGGCTACACCTTC.

This chain uses TRBV7-2 with TRBJ2-3, with D possibly TRBD1 on 6 matching bases. The ends were cut back, 5 bases at V and 7 bases at J, with 13 bases in the middle. The CDR3 extends over 13 amino acids. CDR1 SGHTA and CDR2 FQGNSA come from the germline V gene. In nucleotides, the CDR3 is TGTGCCAGCAGCCCCGGGACACGCAATACGCAGTATTTT. As protein: CASSPGTRNTQYF. Together with reference TRBV7-2 and TRBJ2-3, the CDR3 gives the full variable domain: GAGVSQSPSNKVTEKGKDVELRCDPISGHTALYWYRQSLGQGLEFLIYFQGNSAPDKSGLPSDRFSAERTGGSVSTLTIQRTQQEDSAVYLCASSPGTRNTQYFGPGTRLTVL.

The genes are TRBV19 and TRBJ2-5; 7 bases are shared with TRBD2. The germline CDR1 and CDR2 sequences are LNHDA and SQIVND (reference sequence). V lost 1 base, J lost 2 bases, and 1 base stayed unmatched. CDR3 length equals 14 residues. The CDR3 coding sequence is TGTGCCAGTAGTATAGTCGGGGGGCAAGAGACCCAGTACTTC. As protein: CASSIVGGQETQYF.

The chain employs TRBV5-6 and TRBJ2-1; 12 bases match TRBD2. This CDR3 has 12 amino acids. Per the germline V gene, CDR1 is SGHDT and CDR2 is YYEEEE. The J segment lost 15 bases and the V segment lost 4 bases, leaving 5 bases of the junction unmatched. CDR3: CASSRSSGGGFF. CDR3 coding DNA: TGTGCCAGCAGCCGTTCTAGCGGGGGGGGGTTCTTC.

The CDR3 loop reads CASSLSSAGNTIYF. The CDR3 DNA is TGTGCCAGCAGCTTATCCTCCGCTGGAAACACCATATATTTT. The chain combines TRBV7-3 with TRBJ1-3; D is undetermined. This CDR3 comprises 14 residues. The V end was cut by 2 bases, the J end by 2 bases, with 7 bases between. Germline CDR1 reads SGHTA; CDR2 reads FQGTGA.

CDR3 region: CASSQAGIRQDEQFF. The CDR3, as DNA: TGCGCCAGCAGCCAAGCGGGAATTCGGCAAGATGAGCAGTTCTTC. This chain uses TRBV4-1 with TRBJ2-1; tentative D call: TRBD2 (5 bases). The ends were cut back, 1 base at V and 8 bases at J, with 15 bases in the middle. The germline V gene encodes CDR1 MGHRA and CDR2 YSYEKL. The CDR3 totals 15 residues.

A single count supports this clone. The DNA for the CDR3 is TGTGCCAGCAGCATCACAGGGCTGGAGCAGTTCTTC. Encoded protein: CASSITGLEQFF. The chain uses TRBV7-2 and TRBJ2-1; possible D gene TRBD1, 6 bases. This CDR3 has 12 amino acids. V lost 5 bases and J 10 bases, leaving 12 bases between the germline ends. Germline V gene lookup returns CDR1 SGHTA and CDR2 FQGNSA.

V gene TRBV28 combines with J gene TRBJ2-7; 7 bases are shared with TRBD2. Germline V lookup: CDR1 MDHEN, CDR2 SYDVKM. The CDR3 runs 15 residues. Germline trimming cut 6 bases from V and 2 bases from J; bases unmatched to any gene: 10. CDR3 loop: CASRGGTSEAYEQYF. For the CDR3, the DNA is TGTGCCAGCAGGGGGGGGACTTCCGAAGCCTACGAGCAGTACTTC.

This rearrangement joins TRBV6-5 to TRBJ2-3; TRBD2 matches 8 bases. The CDR3 length is 12 residues. Trimming removed 7 bases from V and 6 bases from J; junction bases left unmatched: 3. Germline values: CDR1 MNHEY, CDR2 SVGAGI. The CDR3 here is CASTRGGDTQYF. DNA for the CDR3: TGTGCCAGCACCCGGGGGGGGGATACGCAGTATTTT.

The chain joins TRBV7-6 to TRBJ1-4; possibly TRBD1 for D (6 bases). The CDR3 length is 15 residues. V lost 4 bases to trimming and J lost 7 bases, with 16 bases between them. The germline gives CDR1 SGHVS, CDR2 FNYEAQ. The CDR3 loop is CASSSVTGIGEKLFF. CDR3 DNA sequence: TGTGCCAGCAGCTCCGTTACAGGGATAGGTGAAAAACTGTTTTTT.

V usage is TRBV5-4 and J usage is TRBJ1-6; 8 nucleotides line up with TRBD1. Germline V lookup: CDR1 SGHNT, CDR2 YYREEE (reference sequence). This CDR3 has 15 amino acids. With 0 bases clipped from V and 10 bases from J, the junction kept 6 bases outside the gene matches. CDR3 region: CASSLAQGAGSPLHF. The CDR3 DNA is TGTGCCAGCAGCTTGGCCCAGGGGGCGGGATCACCCCTCCACTTT.

The chain recombines TRBV27 with TRBJ1-2; TRBD1 matches at 8 bases. V was clipped by 4 bases and J by 8 bases; unmatched bases: 6. Per germline, CDR1 MNHEY and CDR2 SMNVEV (reference sequence). This CDR3 is 13 amino acids long. The CDR3 sequence: CASSSGGAGGYTF. The CDR3, as DNA: TGTGCCAGCAGTTCAGGGGGCGCGGGAGGCTACACCTTC.

The chain has TRBV7-3 and TRBJ2-1, with 7 positions matching TRBD2. V was pared by 3 bases and J by 6 bases, with 2 bases of the junction left unmatched. The CDR3 totals 13 residues. Germline CDR1 reads SGHTA; CDR2 reads FQGTGA. The CDR3 here is CASSLTSLNEQFF. For the CDR3, the DNA is TGTGCCAGCAGCTTGACTAGCCTCAATGAGCAGTTCTTC.

The V gene is TRBV19, the J gene TRBJ1-5; 9 nucleotides line up with TRBD1. CDR3 length: 18 amino acids. J was trimmed by 6 bases and V by 4 bases; bases with no gene match: 16. Germline CDR1 is LNHDA and CDR2 is SQIVND (reference sequence). The CDR3: CASSTNGRGTGRAQPQHF. In DNA form, the CDR3 reads TGTGCCAGTAGTACCAACGGCAGAGGGACAGGGCGGGCTCAGCCCCAGCATTTT.

The V call is TRBV6-1, the J call TRBJ2-3, with 10 nucleotides matching TRBD1. CDR3 size: 13 residues. CDR1 and CDR2 from the germline V gene are MNHNS and SASEGT. CDR3 nucleotide sequence: TGTGCTACGAAGACAGGGGGCCCAGATACGCAGTATTTT. This translates into CATKTGGPDTQYF.

V gene TRBV4-2 combines with J gene TRBJ2-3, with 9 nucleotides matching TRBD2. Germline V gene lookup returns CDR1 LGHNA and CDR2 YNFKEQ. This CDR3 is built from 18 residues. V was pared by 0 bases and J by 5 bases, with 12 bases of the junction left unmatched. DNA for the CDR3: TGTGCCAGCAGCCAAGAGGGGGAGCTAGCGGGGTTTAGAGATACGCAGTATTTT. Protein product: CASSQEGELAGFRDTQYF.

On this clone itself: The same CDR3 is also encoded by other DNA sequences in this sample. The chain combines TRBV5-6 with TRBJ1-4, with a weak D call TRBD1 (5 bases). The CDR3 runs 15 residues. The germline V gene encodes CDR1 SGHDT and CDR2 YYEEEE. With 6 bases removed from V and 5 bases from J, the gap between germline ends came to 17 bases. In DNA, the CDR3 is TGTGCCAGCACCGAAGTCGGGGGAACCAATGAAAAACTGTTTTTT. The encoded protein is CASTEVGGTNEKLFF.

The V and J genes are TRBV7-2 and TRBJ2-2; TRBD1 might be the D (6 bases). CDR1 and CDR2 (germline): SGHTA, FQGNSA. With 0 bases removed from V and 4 bases from J, the gap between germline ends came to 6 bases. CDR3 length: 14 residues. The CDR3 DNA is TGTGCCAGCAGCTTAGCGACAGGCACCGGGGAGCTGTTTTTT. Translating it yields CASSLATGTGELFF. Together with reference TRBV7-2 and TRBJ2-2, the CDR3 gives the full variable domain: GAGVSQSPSNKVTEKGKDVELRCDPISGHTALYWYRQSLGQGLEFLIYFQGNSAPDKSGLPSDRFSAERTGGSVSTLTIQRTQQEDSAVYLCASSLATGTGELFFGEGSRLTVL.

The chain uses TRBV5-5 and TRBJ2-2, with a possible D match to TRBD1 (6 bases). This CDR3 spans 14 amino acids. Germline CDR1 and CDR2: SGHKS and YYEKEE (reference sequence). Trimming pared 6 bases from V and 2 bases from J, leaving 11 bases between. The CDR3 reads CASTGTPNTGELFF. The CDR3 DNA is TGTGCCAGCACCGGGACACCAAACACCGGGGAGCTGTTTTTT.

The chain carries TRBV7-8 and TRBJ1-5; D is unresolved. The germline V and J ends were trimmed by 5 bases and 1 base, with 9 bases remaining between them. CDR1 is SGHVS, CDR2 FQNEAQ, per germline. The CDR3 spans 14 residues. The CDR3 DNA is TGTGCCAGCAGCCCTCAGTGGAGCAATCAGCCCCAGCATTTT. This codes for CASSPQWSNQPQHF.

This sequence joins TRBV2 and TRBJ2-3, with TRBD1 as a possible D gene (5 bases). CDR1 SNHLY and CDR2 FYNNEI come from the germline V gene. The CDR3 runs 14 residues. The ends were cut back, 6 bases at V and 3 bases at J, with 13 bases in the middle. The CDR3 protein is CASRSQGLTDTQYF. As DNA, the CDR3 is TGTGCCAGCAGGAGTCAGGGATTGACAGATACGCAGTATTTT.

The V and J genes are TRBV28 and TRBJ1-3, with D hard to call. The CDR3 is 12 amino acids. Trimming left V 8 bases short and J 6 bases short, with 11 bases between. Germline CDR1 and CDR2: MDHEN and SYDVKM. CDR3 in amino acids: CASGLQTNTIYF. The CDR3 nucleotides read TGTGCCAGCGGCCTACAGACAAACACCATATATTTT.

This chain uses TRBV2 with TRBJ1-3; D is uncertain. Germline lookup yields CDR1 SNHLY and CDR2 FYNNEI. Deletions cut 6 bases from V and 8 bases from J, with 17 bases between. The CDR3 is 14 residues long. CDR3 sequence: CASRKAANSDTIYF. The CDR3, as DNA: TGTGCCAGCAGGAAAGCGGCCAACTCGGACACCATATATTTT.

The chain has TRBV7-2 and TRBJ1-1; a possible D gene is TRBD1 (5 bases). Trimming took off 5 bases at V and 10 bases at J, with 17 bases between the two ends. The germline CDR1 and CDR2 sequences are SGHTA and FQGNSA. The CDR3 consists of 13 residues. Here the CDR3 reads CASSLSGAMGAFF. CDR3 nucleotide sequence: TGTGCCAGCAGCCTAAGTGGGGCCATGGGAGCTTTCTTT.